The next 29 T cell receptor beta chains were all read from a single sample in a study of early stage breast cancer tumors. TCRdb keeps only in-frame clones here, not all; method: immunoSEQ multiplex PCR. The sample consists of fewer than 30,000 clones, under 60% of them appearing once. The sequencing sample was made of breast tumor tissue. The receptors shown here come from a person aged 50 to 59 with breast cancer.

This chain links TRBV6-4 with TRBJ2-1, with 7 bases fitting TRBD2. The CDR3 spans 15 residues. The germline gives CDR1 MRHNA, CDR2 SNTAGT. Trimming took 0 bases from V and 6 from J; bases not matched to a gene: 5. CDR3 sequence (DNA): TGTGCCAGCAGTGACTCAGGGCGGGAGAGCAATGAGCAGTTCTTC. It translates to CASSDSGRESNEQFF.

The DNA for the CDR3 is TGTGCCAGCAGCTGGGGGACAGGGGCCTGGGAGCAGTACTTC. Residues: CASSWGTGAWEQYF. V and J are TRBV7-9 and TRBJ2-7, with TRBD1 identical over 10 bases. The CDR3 contains 14 residues. Germline CDR1 SEHNR, CDR2 FQNEAQ (reference sequence). With V trimmed by 4 bases and J by 7 bases, 7 bases remained unmatched.

V usage is TRBV7-2 and J usage is TRBJ2-1; D is perhaps TRBD1 (6 bases). Trimming stripped 5 bases from V and 2 bases from J, with 16 bases between. CDR1 is SGHTA and CDR2 is FQGNSA in the germline V gene. This CDR3 contains 16 residues. The CDR3 DNA sequence: TGTGCCAGCAGCGAGCACCTGGACAGCACCTACAATGAGCAGTTCTTC. It encodes CASSEHLDSTYNEQFF. Drawing the rest from reference TRBV7-2 and TRBJ2-1, the complete variable domain is GAGVSQSPSNKVTEKGKDVELRCDPISGHTALYWYRQSLGQGLEFLIYFQGNSAPDKSGLPSDRFSAERTGGSVSTLTIQRTQQEDSAVYLCASSEHLDSTYNEQFFGPGTRLTVL.

The chain employs TRBV6-4 and TRBJ1-2; D perhaps matches TRBD1 (5 bases). The CDR3 spans 20 residues. Germline values: CDR1 MRHNA, CDR2 SNTAGT. Trimming left V 10 bases short and J 6 bases short, with 39 bases between. The CDR3 here is CATPGRGTEGIAKGFHGYTF. DNA of the CDR3: TGTGCCACCCCGGGCCGAGGGACCGAGGGAATAGCGAAGGGATTTCATGGCTACACCTTC.

The chain recombines TRBV6-1 with TRBJ2-3; D not certain. Germline loops: CDR1 MNHNS, CDR2 SASEGT. V lost 6 bases, J lost 0 bases, and 10 bases lay in between. The CDR3 is 14 residues long. In DNA form, the CDR3 reads TGTGCCAGCAGCTTGGTATTTAGCACAGATACGCAGTATTTT. Encoded protein: CASSLVFSTDTQYF.

This chain's CDR3 is CASSIGAPERDYGYTF. The CDR3 nucleotides are TGTGCCAGTAGTATAGGCGCCCCGGAGAGAGACTATGGCTACACCTTC. The chain carries TRBV19 and TRBJ1-2; D uncertain. V was cut by 1 base and J by 3 bases, with 15 bases left in between. Germline V CDR1 and CDR2: LNHDA, SQIVND (reference sequence). CDR3 size: 16 residues.

The genes are TRBV29-1 and TRBJ1-5, with D possibly being TRBD1 (5 bases). Trimming stripped 2 bases from V and 7 bases from J, with 12 bases between. The length of the CDR3 is 13 residues. CDR1 is SQVTM, CDR2 ANQGSEA, per germline. Written as DNA, the CDR3 is TGCAGCGTTGAATCTGGGGCCGGACAGCCCCAGCATTTT. It is translated as CSVESGAGQPQHF.

In this sample, this clone turned up a few times. Here the CDR3 reads CATSREGGQDVYGYTF. The CDR3 nucleotides read TGTGCCACCAGCAGAGAAGGGGGACAGGACGTCTATGGCTACACCTTC. The V gene is TRBV15, the J gene TRBJ1-2; 8 bases agree with TRBD1. Trimming removed 0 bases from V and 4 bases from J; junction bases left unmatched: 7. The length of the CDR3 is 16 residues. From germline, CDR1 is LNHNV and CDR2 YYDKDF (reference sequence).

The chain has TRBV5-1 and TRBJ2-5, with a weak D call TRBD2 (6 bases). Trimming pared 1 base from V and 2 bases from J, leaving 15 bases between. This CDR3 region has 16 residues. CDR1 and CDR2 (germline): SGHRS, YFSETQ. CDR3 sequence reads: CASSLSSGTGQETQYF. Here the CDR3 DNA reads TGCGCCAGCAGCTTGTCTTCCGGGACTGGGCAAGAGACCCAGTACTTC. The full variable domain, completed using reference TRBV5-1 and TRBJ2-5, is KAGVTQTPRYLIKTRGQQVTLSCSPISGHRSVSWYQQTPGQGLQFLFEYFSETQRNKGNFPGRFSGRQFSNSRSEMNVSTLELGDSALYLCASSLSSGTGQETQYFGPGTRLLVL.

The sample holds a few counts of this clone. The chain carries TRBV19 and TRBJ2-5, with TRBD1 as a possible D gene (6 bases). Germline V CDR1 and CDR2: LNHDA, SQIVND (reference sequence). This CDR3 comprises 15 residues. V was shortened by 6 bases and J by 7 bases, with 21 bases between the two germline ends. The CDR3 nucleotides read TGTGCCAGTAGCCTGGACAGTTCATACACCCCGACCCAGTACTTC. It is translated as CASSLDSSYTPTQYF.

The V call is TRBV5-5, the J call TRBJ2-3; 11 positions agree with TRBD2. The CDR3 runs 14 residues. V shed 7 bases, J shed 8 bases, and the junction held 9 bases outside the gene matches. Germline values: CDR1 SGHKS, CDR2 YYEKEE (reference sequence). CDR3 in amino acids: CASGGLAAIGTQYF. The CDR3 bases are TGTGCCAGCGGGGGACTAGCGGCGATCGGTACGCAGTATTTT.

The V and J genes are TRBV18 and TRBJ2-1; 9 bases are shared with TRBD2. Germline CDR1 is KGHSH and CDR2 is LQKENI. V trimming: 3 bases; J trimming: 1 base; junction bases outside the gene matches: 7. The CDR3 spans 17 residues. CDR3 residues: CASSPVVAGASYNEQFF. The CDR3, as DNA: TGTGCCAGCTCACCGGTGGTAGCGGGAGCGTCCTACAATGAGCAGTTCTTC. The complete variable domain, with remaining parts taken from reference TRBV18 and TRBJ2-1, reads NAGVMQNPRHLVRRRGQEARLRCSPMKGHSHVYWYRQLPEEGLKFMVYLQKENIIDESGMPKERFSAEFPKEGPSILRIQQVVRGDSAAYFCASSPVVAGASYNEQFFGPGTRLTVL.

The chain combines TRBV4-1 with TRBJ2-7; unclear D gene. CDR3 length: 12 residues. The V gene lost 4 bases and the J gene lost 5 bases, with 9 bases spanning the gap. Looked up from germline, CDR1 is MGHRA and CDR2 is YSYEKL. CDR3: CASSPAGNEQYF. The DNA of the CDR3 is TGCGCCAGCAGCCCAGCCGGAAACGAGCAGTACTTC.

The chain carries TRBV2 and TRBJ2-2, with 9 bases lining up with TRBD1. Unmatched junction bases numbered 5, after V lost 8 bases and J lost 7 bases. CDR1 and CDR2 (germline): SNHLY, FYNNEI. The CDR3 covers 13 residues. The CDR3 bases are TGTGCCAGCCGGGACAGGGAGGGCGGGGAGCTGTTTTTT. Its protein product is CASRDREGGELFF.

There are a few counts of this clone. This chain uses TRBV7-2 with TRBJ1-4; 8 bases line up with TRBD1. The V gene end was trimmed by 0 bases and the J gene end by 3 bases; junction bases not matched to a gene: 0. From germline, CDR1 is SGHTA and CDR2 FQGNSA. The CDR3 runs to 15 residues. CDR3 sequence: CASSLATGANEKLFF. Here the CDR3 DNA reads TGTGCCAGCAGCTTAGCGACAGGGGCTAATGAAAAACTGTTTTTT. The full variable domain, completed using reference TRBV7-2 and TRBJ1-4, is GAGVSQSPSNKVTEKGKDVELRCDPISGHTALYWYRQSLGQGLEFLIYFQGNSAPDKSGLPSDRFSAERTGGSVSTLTIQRTQQEDSAVYLCASSLATGANEKLFFGSGTQLSVL.

The chain uses TRBV4-1 and TRBJ1-4; 7 nucleotides agree with TRBD1. This CDR3 comprises 15 residues. Germline CDR1 MGHRA, CDR2 YSYEKL. J gave up 5 bases and V 4 bases, and 7 bases lay outside the gene matches. The CDR3 region is CASSPPRQGNEKLFF. The DNA of the CDR3 is TGCGCCAGCAGCCCCCCCCGACAGGGAAATGAAAAACTGTTTTTT.

In its sample, this clone is medium-sized (0.01 to 0.1%). The J gene is TRBJ2-3, the V gene TRBV18; possibly TRBD2 for D (8 bases). The CDR3 extends over 15 amino acids. Trimming removed 6 bases from V and 3 bases from J, with 16 bases in between. In germline, CDR1 is KGHSH, CDR2 LQKENI. CDR3 coding DNA: TGTGCCAGCTCCGCCCGGGAGGGACAGACAGATACGCAGTATTTT. Residues: CASSAREGQTDTQYF.

CDR3 loop: CASSLSRNTEAFF. CDR3 bases: TGTGCCAGCAGCTTATCCCGGAACACTGAAGCTTTCTTT. The chain joins TRBV11-1 to TRBJ1-1; D unresolved. Per germline, CDR1 SGHAT and CDR2 FQDESV (reference sequence). The CDR3 runs to 13 residues. Deletions cut 2 bases from V and 1 base from J, with 5 bases between.

In this sample, this clone is medium-sized (0.01 to 0.1%). The rearrangement links TRBV7-2 to TRBJ1-5, with a possible D match to TRBD1 (6 bases). The V gene's germline CDR1 is SGHTA and CDR2 FQGNSA. The V and J ends lost 3 bases and 0 bases respectively, with 6 bases between them. This CDR3 spans 14 amino acids. CDR3 in amino acids: CASSLDSSNQPQHF. CDR3 coding DNA: TGTGCCAGCAGCTTGGACAGTAGCAATCAGCCCCAGCATTTT.

This clone turned up a few times. The V gene is TRBV5-4, the J gene TRBJ1-3; D possibly corresponds to TRBD1 (5 bases). V dropped 5 bases and J dropped 4 bases, with 13 bases sitting between them. The CDR3 consists of 14 residues. Germline lookup yields CDR1 SGHNT and CDR2 YYREEE (reference sequence). The chain's CDR3 is CASRSGAQGNTIYF. Here the CDR3 DNA reads TGTGCCAGCAGGTCCGGGGCGCAAGGAAACACCATATATTTT. Filled out from reference TRBV5-4 and TRBJ1-3, the complete variable domain reads ETGVTQSPTHLIKTRGQQVTLRCSSQSGHNTVSWYQQALGQGPQFIFQYYREEENGRGNFPPRFSGLQFPNYSSELNVNALELDDSALYLCASRSGAQGNTIYFGEGSWLTVV.

This clone was observed a few times. The V call is TRBV6-4, the J call TRBJ2-1; 10 nucleotides agree with TRBD2. Trimming removed 3 bases from V and 7 bases from J; junction bases left unmatched: 9. This CDR3 region has 16 residues. Germline values: CDR1 MRHNA, CDR2 SNTAGT. This chain's CDR3 is CASSERPSGSGNEQFF. The CDR3 bases are TGTGCCAGCAGTGAACGCCCTAGCGGGAGTGGGAATGAGCAGTTCTTC.

The J gene is TRBJ1-1, the V gene TRBV5-1; TRBD1 matches 7 bases. Germline V CDR1 and CDR2: SGHRS, YFSETQ. The CDR3 runs 13 residues. After removal of 3 bases from V and 4 bases from J, the junction contained 3 bases not matched to a gene. The CDR3 loop reads CASSSRQGTEAFF. CDR3 bases: TGCGCCAGCAGCTCACGACAGGGCACTGAAGCTTTCTTT.

The chain combines TRBV5-1 with TRBJ2-1; perhaps TRBD1 as D (6 bases). Trimming removed 5 bases from V and 4 bases from J, with 22 bases in between. From germline, CDR1 is SGHRS and CDR2 YFSETQ. This CDR3 is built from 17 residues. The CDR3 is CASSYASRGLSYNEQFF. CDR3 nucleotide sequence: TGCGCCAGCAGTTACGCCTCCAGGGGATTAAGTTACAATGAGCAGTTCTTC.

This chain connects TRBV19 to TRBJ2-1, with 11 bases that match TRBD2. There are 16 residues in the CDR3. V lost 6 bases to trimming and J lost 1 base; unmatched junction nucleotides: 5. Germline lookup yields CDR1 LNHDA and CDR2 SQIVND (reference sequence). The CDR3 here is CASSLGLAGSYNEQFF. DNA of the CDR3: TGTGCCAGTAGCTTAGGACTAGCGGGTTCCTACAATGAGCAGTTCTTC.

The CDR3 here is CASSLLVSRVDTQYF. DNA for the CDR3: TGTGCCAGCAGCTTACTGGTCTCCCGGGTTGACACCCAGTACTTC. The chain joins TRBV7-9 to TRBJ2-5; no clear D gene. Germline V lookup: CDR1 SEHNR, CDR2 FQNEAQ (reference sequence). This CDR3 comprises 15 residues. V was trimmed by 2 bases and J by 8 bases, leaving 18 bases between them.

This chain links TRBV5-5 with TRBJ1-5; 8 bases are shared with TRBD1. The CDR3 covers 14 residues. The V segment lost 4 bases and the J segment 6 bases; nucleotides outside the gene matches: 6. CDR1 SGHKS and CDR2 YYEKEE come from the germline V gene (reference sequence). The CDR3 sequence: CASSPGQGTQPQHF. DNA of the CDR3: TGTGCCAGCAGCCCAGGACAGGGCACTCAGCCCCAGCATTTT.

The chain links TRBV2 to TRBJ2-3; D remains unclear. CDR1 is SNHLY, CDR2 FYNNEI, per germline. Deletions cut 1 base from V and 4 bases from J, with 9 bases between. This CDR3 is 14 amino acids long. CDR3: CASSEGSRADTQYF. The CDR3 DNA follows: TGTGCCAGCAGTGAAGGTAGTAGGGCAGATACGCAGTATTTT.

This clone is deemed medium-sized (0.01 to 0.1%). Other nucleotide sequences in the sample specify the same CDR3. The chain links TRBV7-6 to TRBJ2-3, with D possibly being TRBD1 (6 bases). V dropped 8 bases and J dropped 1 base, with 13 bases sitting between them. In germline, CDR1 is SGHVS, CDR2 FNYEAQ. The CDR3 length is 14 residues. Written as DNA, the CDR3 is TGTGCCAGCTCTAGAGGGGGAGGCACAGATACGCAGTATTTT. This sequence encodes CASSRGGGTDTQYF.

The rearrangement joins TRBV11-2 to TRBJ2-2; the match to TRBD2 covers 7 bases. The germline gives CDR1 SGHAT, CDR2 FQNNGV. CDR3 length equals 15 residues. The ends lost 4 bases at V and 5 bases at J; junction bases unmatched: 7. The CDR3 sequence is CASSSLGGKTGELFF. CDR3 nucleotides: TGTGCCAGCAGCTCGTTGGGGGGGAAAACCGGGGAGCTGTTTTTT.